This T cell receptor beta chain emerged from a study of graft-versus-host responses after intestinal transplantation. Study background: Recipients obtained multivisceral, liver-intestinal, or isolated intestinal transplants.

Profiling relied on immunoSEQ multiplex PCR, and the TCRdb table lists in-frame clones only, not all of them. The sample has about 40,000 clones, less than 95% seen once. Whole-study results and caveats: High graft-versus-host to host-versus-graft clonal ratios were found in allografts of patients who had graft-donor T cell macrochimerism.

CDR1 is KGHSH and CDR2 is LQKENI in the germline V gene. This CDR3 contains 18 residues. The V gene end was trimmed by 1 base and the J gene end by 3 bases; junction bases not matched to a gene: 12. In regard to this clone: Antigen: not known.

This chain connects TRBV18 to TRBJ2-7; 10 nucleotides agree with TRBD2. This receptor was taken from a human patient who received an intestinal transplant, so some T cells may come from the graft donor. Sample: PBMCs, taken around 43 weeks after intestinal transplant. The CDR3 loop reads CASSPQGPPSGGFYEQYF. CDR3 DNA: TGTGCCAGCTCACCACAAGGCCCTCCTAGCGGGGGATTCTACGAGCAGTACTTC.